A single sample is the source of the 3 T cell receptor beta chains below, sequenced in a study of sequential checkpoint blockade in melanoma. The table came from immunoSEQ multiplex PCR; TCRdb's copy has only in-frame clones and leaves some out. The table shows 35,000 to 45,000 clones, with 80% to 90% occurring only once. Treatment indicated: randomized to nivolumab then ipilimumab (arm A) or the reverse (arm B). This material consisted of CD8+ T cells sorted from blood (inferred from file names), taken from a patient given nivolumab and ipilimumab in sequence. The receptors stem from a human donor with melanoma.

The rearrangement links TRBV19 to TRBJ1-2; a weak D match, TRBD1 (5 bases). This CDR3 region has 12 residues. V dropped 6 bases and J dropped 6 bases, with 11 bases sitting between them. Germline loops: CDR1 LNHDA, CDR2 SQIVND (reference sequence). The CDR3 nucleotides are TGTGCCAGTAGCCCATCGGGGGATGGCTACACCTTC. As protein: CASSPSGDGYTF.

This chain uses TRBV28 with TRBJ2-7, with TRBD2 as a possible D gene (6 bases). Germline V gives CDR1 MDHEN, CDR2 SYDVKM. V gave up 6 bases and J gave up 1 base, with 13 bases separating them. This CDR3 spans 14 amino acids. This CDR3 is CASSHAGGSYEQYF. Here the CDR3 DNA reads TGTGCCAGCAGCCATGCCGGGGGATCCTACGAGCAGTACTTC.

The V gene is TRBV2, the J gene TRBJ1-3; D call uncertain. Deletions cut 1 base from V and 0 bases from J, with 10 bases between. Looked up from germline, CDR1 is SNHLY and CDR2 is FYNNEI. The CDR3 consists of 16 residues. This CDR3 reads CASSEEVRSSGNTIYF. CDR3 bases: TGTGCCAGCAGTGAAGAAGTCAGGTCCTCTGGAAACACCATATATTTT.